This T cell receptor (beta chain) was sequenced during a study of CD8 T cells in Susac syndrome. A word on this clonotype: Its antigen is still unknown.

The RNA, about 0.5 to 1 ug, was put through reverse transcription using random hexamers. The method of amplification for TCR beta CDR3 was immunoSEQ multiplex PCR, covering 54 Vbeta and 13 Jbeta. TCRdb reprocessed the immunoSEQ multiplex PCR reads with MiXCR, giving one entry per CDR3 protein. The data contain 130,000 to 150,000 distinct CDR3 sequences, 94% of them singletons. Sequencing of TCR beta was undertaken in CD8+ and CD4+ T cells derived from blood. CDR1 DFQATT and CDR2 SNEGSKA come from the germline V gene (reference sequence). The CDR3 spans 12 residues. The V and J ends lost 6 bases and 5 bases respectively, with 13 bases between them. Notes on the study in general: It was acknowledged in the study that the number of individuals who were included in its TCR sequencing and HLA analysis was relatively small.

The sequencing sample was made of CD8+ T cells from PBMCs. The sequence came from a human donor in good health. The chain employs TRBV20-1 and TRBJ2-5, with D perhaps matching TRBD1 (6 bases). CDR3 sequence reads: CSALQGWETQYF. The CDR3 DNA sequence: TGCAGTGCATTACAGGGCTGGGAGACCCAGTACTTC.